Listed below are T cell receptor beta chains from one sample, sequenced in a study of blood T cell repertoires in COVID-19. Sequenced by immunoSEQ multiplex PCR; TCRdb stores in-frame clones only, minus some. The sample holds more than 95,000 clones, about 70% seen once. Specimen: peripheral blood. Every receptor here comes from a man of 80 years or more with COVID-19, enrolled during active disease. The CDR3 runs from the conserved cysteine through the conserved F or W. Each record gives: D gene, J gene, V gene, clone size, CDR3 protein, CDR3 DNA. A D gene is named only where the DNA matches it firmly. Expanded clones get a size class; other rows say once, few or many, or leave the size out.

>TRBD1|TRBJ1-5|TRBV28|few
CASSFWTGTGYQPQHF
TGTGCCAGCAGTTTCTGGACAGGGACGGGGTATCAGCCCCAGCATTTT
>TRBD1|TRBJ1-5|TRBV19|.
CASSITGGNQPQHF
TGTGCCAGTAGTATAACAGGGGGGAATCAGCCCCAGCATTTT
>TRBD2|TRBJ2-1|TRBV4-2|.
CASSQEGGRVYNEQFF
TGTGCCAGCAGCCAAGAGGGCGGGAGGGTCTACAATGAGCAGTTCTTC
>.|TRBJ1-6|TRBV3-1/TRBV3-2|.
CASSLDTLAPLHF
TGTGCCAGCAGCCTGGACACCCTCGCACCCCTCCACTTT
>TRBD2|TRBJ2-7|TRBV12-3/TRBV12-4|.
CASSKAGAEYF
TGTGCCAGCAGTAAAGCGGGGGCCGAGTACTTC
>TRBD2|TRBJ2-7|TRBV27|.
CASSRLALSYEQYF
TGTGCCAGCAGCCGACTAGCGCTCTCCTACGAGCAGTACTTC
>.|TRBJ2-3|TRBV5-1|.
CASSSQGDTQYF
TGCGCCAGCAGCTCGCAGGGAGATACGCAGTATTTT
>.|TRBJ1-2|TRBV6-1|.
CASSEAPGYGYTF
TGTGCCAGCAGTGAAGCGCCCGGCTATGGCTACACCTTC
>TRBD1|TRBJ1-4|TRBV2|few
CASSEVVLGGNEKLFF
TGTGCCAGCAGTGAGGTCGTTTTAGGGGGCAATGAAAAACTGTTTTTT
>.|TRBJ2-7|TRBV5-1|.
CASSSPGGSDEQYF
TGCGCCAGCAGCTCCCCAGGTGGGAGTGACGAGCAGTACTTC
>TRBD1|TRBJ2-5|TRBV25-1|.
CEASRGQGVAETQYF
TGTGAGGCCAGCAGGGGGCAGGGGGTGGCAGAGACCCAGTACTTC
>TRBD1|TRBJ2-7|TRBV15|.
CATSRGQGAYEQYF
TGTGCCACCAGCAGGGGACAGGGGGCCTACGAGCAGTACTTC
>.|TRBJ2-3|TRBV7-9|once
CASSLGQTSDTQYF
TGTGCCAGCAGCTTAGGACAGACCTCAGATACGCAGTATTTT